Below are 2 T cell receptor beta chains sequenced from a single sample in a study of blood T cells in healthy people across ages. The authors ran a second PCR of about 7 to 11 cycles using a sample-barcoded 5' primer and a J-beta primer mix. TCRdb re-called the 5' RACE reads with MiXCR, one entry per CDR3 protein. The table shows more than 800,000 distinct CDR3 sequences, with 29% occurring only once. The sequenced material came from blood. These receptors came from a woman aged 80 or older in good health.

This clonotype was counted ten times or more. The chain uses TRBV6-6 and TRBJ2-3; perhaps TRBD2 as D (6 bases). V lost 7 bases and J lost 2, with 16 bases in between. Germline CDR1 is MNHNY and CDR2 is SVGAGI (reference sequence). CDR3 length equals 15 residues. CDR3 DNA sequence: TGTGCCAGCACCCCAGCGGGCAGGGACACAGATACGCAGTATTTT. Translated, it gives CASTPAGRDTDTQYF.

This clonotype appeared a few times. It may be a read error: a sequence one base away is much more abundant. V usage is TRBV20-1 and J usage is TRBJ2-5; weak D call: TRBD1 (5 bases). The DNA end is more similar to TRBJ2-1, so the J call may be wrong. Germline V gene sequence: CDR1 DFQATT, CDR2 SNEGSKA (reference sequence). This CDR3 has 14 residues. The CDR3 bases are TGCAGTGCTATAGGACACTTCGCCCAAGAGACCCAGTTCTTC. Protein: CSAIGHFAQETQFF.